The present T cell receptor (beta chain) was sequenced within a study of blood T cell repertoires in COVID-19. Study background: Italy, Spain and the United States were the sources of the convalescent and acute COVID-19 samples. In each case, the material was cDNA or gDNA derived from T cells, B-cell-depleted T cells, or PBMCs.

With 3 bases clipped from V and 4 bases from J, the junction kept 8 bases outside the gene matches. This CDR3 contains 15 residues. CDR1 SGHTA and CDR2 FQGNSA come from the germline V gene. This clone was observed a single time. Patients of the Seattle cohort, enrolled during active infection, were followed longitudinally. As originally analysed: Reference gene primer amplification gave nucleated cell count estimates. The method was immunoSEQ multiplex PCR; TCRdb's version includes in-frame clones alone and lacks a portion of them. V, J and clone size are those of that table, while D and trimming were read from the DNA. The sample lists under 75,000 clones; roughly 84% were seen once.

The clonotype was recovered from a man in his sixties with COVID-19, enrolled during active disease. The rearrangement uses TRBV7-2 and TRBJ1-2; TRBD1 agrees at 7 bases. The sequenced sample was peripheral blood. The CDR3 region has the DNA TGTGCCAGCAGCTTGTCAGGGACAGTGTTCTATGGCTACACCTTC. This encodes CASSLSGTVFYGYTF.